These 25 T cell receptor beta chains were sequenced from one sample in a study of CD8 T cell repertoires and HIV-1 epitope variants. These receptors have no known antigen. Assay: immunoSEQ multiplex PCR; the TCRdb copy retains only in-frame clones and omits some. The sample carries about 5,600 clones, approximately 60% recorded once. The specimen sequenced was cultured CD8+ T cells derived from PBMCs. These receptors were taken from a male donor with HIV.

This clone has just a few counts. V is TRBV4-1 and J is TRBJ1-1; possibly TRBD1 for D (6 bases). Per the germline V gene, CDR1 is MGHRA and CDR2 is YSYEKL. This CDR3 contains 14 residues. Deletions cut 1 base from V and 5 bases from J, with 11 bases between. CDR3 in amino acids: CASSQGKGGTEAFF. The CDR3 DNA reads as TGCGCCAGCAGCCAAGGGAAGGGGGGAACTGAAGCTTTCTTT.

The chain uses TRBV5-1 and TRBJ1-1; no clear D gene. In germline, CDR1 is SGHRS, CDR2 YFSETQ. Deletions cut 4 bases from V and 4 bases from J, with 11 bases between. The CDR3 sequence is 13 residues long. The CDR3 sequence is CASSNRGGTEAFF. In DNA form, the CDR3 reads TGCGCCAGCAGCAACCGGGGAGGCACTGAAGCTTTCTTT.

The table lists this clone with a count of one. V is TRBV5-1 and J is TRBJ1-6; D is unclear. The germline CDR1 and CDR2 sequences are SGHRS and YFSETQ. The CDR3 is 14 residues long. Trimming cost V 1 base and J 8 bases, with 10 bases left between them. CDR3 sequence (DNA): TGCGCCAGCAGCTTGTGGGGTCAGGATTCACCCCTCCACTTT. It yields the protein CASSLWGQDSPLHF.

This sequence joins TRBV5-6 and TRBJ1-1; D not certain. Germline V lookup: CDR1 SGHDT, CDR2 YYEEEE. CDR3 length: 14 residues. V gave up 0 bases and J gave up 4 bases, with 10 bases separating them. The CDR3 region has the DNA TGTGCCAGCAGCTTGGCCCAAGGGATCACTGAAGCTTTCTTT. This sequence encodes CASSLAQGITEAFF. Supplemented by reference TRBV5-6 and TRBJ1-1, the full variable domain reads DAGVTQSPTHLIKTRGQQVTLRCSPKSGHDTVSWYQQALGQGPQFIFQYYEEEERQRGNFPDRFSGHQFPNYSSELNVNALLLGDSALYLCASSLAQGITEAFFGQGTRLTVV.

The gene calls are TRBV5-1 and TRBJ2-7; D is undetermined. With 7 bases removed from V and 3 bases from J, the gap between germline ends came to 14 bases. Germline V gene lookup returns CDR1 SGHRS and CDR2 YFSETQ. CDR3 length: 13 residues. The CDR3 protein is CASAPDGSYEQYF. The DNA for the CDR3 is TGCGCCAGCGCCCCGGACGGTAGCTACGAGCAGTACTTC.

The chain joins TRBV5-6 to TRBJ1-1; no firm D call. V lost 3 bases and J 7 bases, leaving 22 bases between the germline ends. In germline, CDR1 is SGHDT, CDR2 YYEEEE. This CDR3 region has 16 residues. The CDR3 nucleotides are TGTGCCAGCAGCTCTGAAACGGAGTGGGAGGTTGGTGAAGCTTTCTTT. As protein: CASSSETEWEVGEAFF.

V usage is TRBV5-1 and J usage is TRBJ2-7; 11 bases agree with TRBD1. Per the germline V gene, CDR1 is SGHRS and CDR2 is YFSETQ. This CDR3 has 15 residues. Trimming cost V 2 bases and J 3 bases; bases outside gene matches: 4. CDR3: CASSFQGQGVYEQYF. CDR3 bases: TGCGCCAGCAGCTTTCAGGGACAGGGGGTCTACGAGCAGTACTTC.

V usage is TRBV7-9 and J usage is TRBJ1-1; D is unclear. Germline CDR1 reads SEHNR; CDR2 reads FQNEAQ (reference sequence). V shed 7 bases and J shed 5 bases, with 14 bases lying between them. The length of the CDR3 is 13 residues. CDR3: CASKPREGTEAFF. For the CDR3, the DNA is TGTGCCAGCAAACCCCGGGAGGGTACTGAAGCTTTCTTT.

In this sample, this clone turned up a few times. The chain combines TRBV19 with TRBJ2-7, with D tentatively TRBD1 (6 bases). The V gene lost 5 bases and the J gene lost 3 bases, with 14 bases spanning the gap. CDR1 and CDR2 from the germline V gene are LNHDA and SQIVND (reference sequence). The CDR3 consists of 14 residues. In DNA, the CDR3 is TGTGCCAGTAGTGCGGACAGCCAGTTCTACGAGCAGTACTTC. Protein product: CASSADSQFYEQYF.

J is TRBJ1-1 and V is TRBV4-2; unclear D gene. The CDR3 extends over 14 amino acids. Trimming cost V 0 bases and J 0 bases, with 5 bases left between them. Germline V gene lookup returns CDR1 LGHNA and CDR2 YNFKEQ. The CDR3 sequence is CASSQDLLNTEAFF. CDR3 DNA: TGTGCCAGCAGCCAAGATCTCCTGAACACTGAAGCTTTCTTT.

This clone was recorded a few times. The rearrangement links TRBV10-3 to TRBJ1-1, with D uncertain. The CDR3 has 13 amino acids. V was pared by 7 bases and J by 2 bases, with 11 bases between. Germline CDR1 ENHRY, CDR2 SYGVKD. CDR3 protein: CAITLDGNTEAFF. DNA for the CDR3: TGTGCCATCACTTTGGACGGAAACACTGAAGCTTTCTTT.

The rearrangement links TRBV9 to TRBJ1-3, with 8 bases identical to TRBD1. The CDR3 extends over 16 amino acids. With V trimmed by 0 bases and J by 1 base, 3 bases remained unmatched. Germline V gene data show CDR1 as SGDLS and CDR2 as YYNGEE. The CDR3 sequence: CASSVGDRPSGNTIYF. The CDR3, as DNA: TGTGCCAGCAGCGTAGGGGACAGGCCTTCTGGAAACACCATATATTTT.

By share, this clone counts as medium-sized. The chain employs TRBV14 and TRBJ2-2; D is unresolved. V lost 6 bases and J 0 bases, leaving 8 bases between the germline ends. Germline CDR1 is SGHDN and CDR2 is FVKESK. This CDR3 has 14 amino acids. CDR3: CASRLEANTGELFF. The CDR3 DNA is TGTGCCAGCAGGCTAGAAGCGAACACCGGGGAGCTGTTTTTT.

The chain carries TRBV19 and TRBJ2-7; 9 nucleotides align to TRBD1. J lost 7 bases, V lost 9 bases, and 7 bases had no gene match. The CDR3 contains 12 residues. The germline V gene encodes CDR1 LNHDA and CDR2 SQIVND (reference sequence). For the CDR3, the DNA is TGTGCCAGCCAACAGGGGGCTGGGGAGCAGTACTTC. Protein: CASQQGAGEQYF.

The CDR3 is CASSPVGTVVSEKLFF. CDR3 in DNA: TGTGCCAGCAGCCCGGTGGGGACAGTTGTTAGTGAAAAACTGTTTTTT. The rearrangement links TRBV21-1 to TRBJ1-4; the table assigns TRBD1, which was not confirmed against the DNA. TRBV21-1 is reported as a pseudogene. This CDR3 region has 16 residues.

The CDR3 loop reads CASSEYGAGDTQYF. Written as DNA, the CDR3 is TGTGCCAGCAGTGAATATGGGGCGGGGGATACGCAGTATTTT. V usage is TRBV25-1 and J usage is TRBJ2-3, with D tentatively TRBD2 (6 bases). The CDR3 consists of 14 residues. Germline CDR1 and CDR2: MGHDK and SYGVNS. Deletions cut 0 bases from V and 6 bases from J, with 10 bases between.

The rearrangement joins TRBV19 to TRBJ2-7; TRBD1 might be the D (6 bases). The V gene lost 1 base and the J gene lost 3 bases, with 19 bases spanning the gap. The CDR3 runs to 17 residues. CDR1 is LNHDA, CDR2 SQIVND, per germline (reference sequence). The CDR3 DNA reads TGTGCCAGTAGTATAGTCGCCCCAGGGGACGCCCACTACGAGCAGTACTTC. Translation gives CASSIVAPGDAHYEQYF.

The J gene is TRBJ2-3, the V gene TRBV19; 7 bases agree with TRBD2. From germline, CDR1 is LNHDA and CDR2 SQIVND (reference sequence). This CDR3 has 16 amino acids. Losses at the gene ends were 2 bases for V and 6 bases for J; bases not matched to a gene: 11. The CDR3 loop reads CASSILASGDLDTQYF. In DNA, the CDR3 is TGTGCCAGTAGTATATTGGCTAGCGGAGACCTCGATACGCAGTATTTT.

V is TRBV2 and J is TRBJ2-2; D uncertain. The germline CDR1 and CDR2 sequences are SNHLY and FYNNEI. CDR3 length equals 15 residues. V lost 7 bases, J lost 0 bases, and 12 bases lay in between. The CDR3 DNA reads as TGTGCCAGCAAGTCAACATACGCGAACACCGGGGAGCTGTTTTTT. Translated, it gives CASKSTYANTGELFF.

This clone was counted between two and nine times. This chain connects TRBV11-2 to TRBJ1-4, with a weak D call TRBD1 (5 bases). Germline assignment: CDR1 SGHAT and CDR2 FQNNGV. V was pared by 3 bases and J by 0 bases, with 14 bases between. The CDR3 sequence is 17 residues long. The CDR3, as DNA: TGTGCCAGCAGCTTTACGACAGACGAAGCAACTAATGAAAAACTGTTTTTT. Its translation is CASSFTTDEATNEKLFF.

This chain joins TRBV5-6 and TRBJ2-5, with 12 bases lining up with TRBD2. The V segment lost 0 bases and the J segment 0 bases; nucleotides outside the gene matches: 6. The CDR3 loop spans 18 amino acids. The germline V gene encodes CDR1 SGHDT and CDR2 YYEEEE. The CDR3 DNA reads TGTGCCAGCAGCTTGGGACTAGCGGGGGTCTCGTACCAAGAGACCCAGTACTTC. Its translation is CASSLGLAGVSYQETQYF.

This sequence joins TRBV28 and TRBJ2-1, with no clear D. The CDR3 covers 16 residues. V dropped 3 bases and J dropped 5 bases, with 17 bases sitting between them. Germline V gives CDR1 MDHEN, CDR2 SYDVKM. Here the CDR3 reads CASSFPSSQTHNEQFF. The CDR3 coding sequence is TGTGCCAGCAGTTTCCCCTCGTCCCAAACGCACAATGAGCAGTTCTTC.

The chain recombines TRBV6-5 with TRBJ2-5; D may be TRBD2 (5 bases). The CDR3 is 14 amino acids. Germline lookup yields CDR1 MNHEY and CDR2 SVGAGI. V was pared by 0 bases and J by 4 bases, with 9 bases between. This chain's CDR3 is CASSYSGDPETQYF. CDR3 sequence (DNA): TGTGCCAGCAGTTACTCGGGAGATCCAGAGACCCAGTACTTC.

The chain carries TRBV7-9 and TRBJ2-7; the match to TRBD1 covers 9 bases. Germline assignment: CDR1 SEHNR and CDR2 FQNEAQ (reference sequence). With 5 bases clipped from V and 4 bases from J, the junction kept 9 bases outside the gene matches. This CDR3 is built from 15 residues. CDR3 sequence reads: CASSPGTGGWYEQYF. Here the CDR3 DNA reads TGTGCCAGCAGCCCGGGAACAGGGGGCTGGTACGAGCAGTACTTC. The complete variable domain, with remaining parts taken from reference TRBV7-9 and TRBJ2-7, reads DTGVSQNPRHKITKRGQNVTFRCDPISEHNRLYWYRQTLGQGPEFLTYFQNEAQLEKSRLLSDRFSAERPKGSFSTLEIQRTEQGDSAMYLCASSPGTGGWYEQYFGPGTRLTVT.

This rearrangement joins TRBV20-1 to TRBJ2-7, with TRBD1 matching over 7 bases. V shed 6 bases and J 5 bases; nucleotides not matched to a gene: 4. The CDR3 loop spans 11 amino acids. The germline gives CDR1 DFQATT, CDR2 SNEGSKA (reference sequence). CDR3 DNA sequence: TGCAGTGCCAATACAGGGGACGAGCAGTACTTC. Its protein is CSANTGDEQYF.